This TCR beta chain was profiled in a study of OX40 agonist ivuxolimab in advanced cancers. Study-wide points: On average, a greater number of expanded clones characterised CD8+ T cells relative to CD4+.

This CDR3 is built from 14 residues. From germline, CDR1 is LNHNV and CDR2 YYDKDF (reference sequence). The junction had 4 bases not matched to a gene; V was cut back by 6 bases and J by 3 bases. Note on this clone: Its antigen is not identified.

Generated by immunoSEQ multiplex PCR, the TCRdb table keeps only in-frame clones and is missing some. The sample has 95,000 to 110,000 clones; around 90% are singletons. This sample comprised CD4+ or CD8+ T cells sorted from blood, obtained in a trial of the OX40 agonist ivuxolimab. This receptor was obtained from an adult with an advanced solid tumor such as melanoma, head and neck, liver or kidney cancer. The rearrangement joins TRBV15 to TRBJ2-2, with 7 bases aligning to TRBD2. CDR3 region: CATRMGGDTGELFF. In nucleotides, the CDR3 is TGTGCCACCAGGATGGGGGGGGACACCGGGGAGCTGTTTTTT.